These 20 T cell receptor beta chains share one sample of origin, sequenced in a study of T-cell reconstitution after alpha-beta-depleted transplantation in children. The TCRbeta library was prepared with unique molecular identifiers. A single record per CDR3 protein comes from TCRdb applying MiXCR to the PCR reads. The top ten hold 0.79% of the sample, which has under 850,000 distinct CDR3 sequences, roughly 13% seen once. This specimen was PBMCs, taken before TCRalphabeta/CD19-depleted stem cell transplant. Source of these receptors: a girl aged 2 to 10 with congenital amegakaryocytic thrombocytopenia, due to receive a stem cell transplant.

This clonotype was seen many times. The rearrangement joins TRBV5-1 to TRBJ2-7; 8 bases agree with TRBD2. CDR3 size: 18 residues. Per germline, CDR1 SGHRS and CDR2 YFSETQ. V lost 0 bases and J lost 0; bases outside the gene matches: 11. For the CDR3, the DNA is TGCGCCAGCAGCTTGGGCACGGGAGGGCCTACATTCTCCTACGAGCAGTACTTC. Its translation is CASSLGTGGPTFSYEQYF.

The J gene is TRBJ2-1, the V gene TRBV29-1; a weak D match, TRBD2 (6 bases). Trimming took off 0 bases at V and 6 bases at J, with 9 bases between the two ends. Germline V gene sequence: CDR1 SQVTM, CDR2 ANQGSEA. This CDR3 has 13 residues. The CDR3 spells CSVEETSSNEQFF. Here the CDR3 DNA reads TGCAGCGTTGAAGAGACTAGTAGCAATGAGCAGTTCTTC.

At least ten counts were recorded for this clonotype. The chain combines TRBV7-9 with TRBJ1-4; D is ambiguous. The CDR3 spans 14 residues. CDR1 is SEHNR and CDR2 is FQNEAQ in the germline V gene (reference sequence). The V end lost 0 bases, the J end lost 4 bases, and 6 bases lay between the germline ends. This CDR3 reads CASSLAASNEKLFF. The CDR3 DNA sequence: TGTGCCAGCAGCTTAGCGGCCAGTAATGAAAAACTGTTTTTT.

This clonotype was detected ten times or more. This chain connects TRBV12-3 or TRBV12-4 to TRBJ1-5; D not certain. The CDR3 contains 14 residues. V was clipped by 3 bases and J by 7 bases, with 13 bases between them. The CDR3 here is CASSLRVRGQPQHF. The CDR3 DNA follows: TGTGCCAGCAGTTTGAGGGTAAGAGGACAGCCCCAGCATTTT.

This clonotype was detected many times. The V call is TRBV11-2, the J call TRBJ2-1, with 7 nucleotides matching TRBD2. The V gene end was trimmed by 7 bases and the J gene end by 9 bases; junction bases not matched to a gene: 12. CDR3 length: 14 residues. Germline V CDR1 and CDR2: SGHAT, FQNNGV. CDR3 nucleotides: TGTGCCAGCACACAAACGAGGGACTACGGTGAGCAGTTCTTC. It codes for CASTQTRDYGEQFF.

This clonotype was recorded a few times. The chain joins TRBV20-1 to TRBJ2-7; 9 bases fit TRBD2. Trimming removed 3 bases from V and 2 bases from J; junction bases left unmatched: 14. The germline CDR1 and CDR2 sequences are DFQATT and SNEGSKA (reference sequence). The CDR3 covers 17 residues. As DNA, the CDR3 is TGCAGTGCTAGCCCCGAGCTAGCGGGAAGCGGGGCCTACGAGCAGTACTTC. It specifies CSASPELAGSGAYEQYF.

This clonotype showed up many times. This chain links TRBV20-1 with TRBJ2-7; TRBD2 matches 10 bases. Germline loops: CDR1 DFQATT, CDR2 SNEGSKA (reference sequence). The CDR3 has 14 residues. Trimming took 2 bases from V and 2 from J; bases not matched to a gene: 3. DNA of the CDR3: TGCAGTGCTAGAACGGGACTAGCGACCTACGAGCAGTACTTC. Translated, it gives CSARTGLATYEQYF.

This clonotype was observed a handful of times. This chain links TRBV4-1 with TRBJ2-1; 8 bases align to TRBD2. Trimming at V came to 1 base and at J to 8 bases, leaving 13 bases not matched to a gene. CDR1 is MGHRA, CDR2 YSYEKL, per germline. The CDR3 has 17 amino acids. The CDR3 protein is CASSQGRTSGSEDEQFF. Here the CDR3 DNA reads TGCGCCAGCAGCCAAGGGAGAACCAGCGGGAGTGAGGATGAGCAGTTCTTC.

The V gene is TRBV30, the J gene TRBJ2-5; tentatively, D is TRBD1 (6 bases). The V gene's germline CDR1 is GTSNPN and CDR2 SVGIG (reference sequence). V was cut by 4 bases and J by 0 bases, with 15 bases left in between. This CDR3 contains 15 residues. The CDR3 is CAWTEGHRYQETQYF. The CDR3 nucleotides are TGTGCCTGGACTGAGGGACACCGGTACCAAGAGACCCAGTACTTC.

This clonotype was observed a handful of times. The V call is TRBV12-3 or TRBV12-4, the J call TRBJ1-6; TRBD1 is a possible D gene (5 bases). Trimming took off 7 bases at V and 9 bases at J, with 10 bases between the two ends. The CDR3 totals 12 residues. CDR3 DNA: TGTGCCAGCAAATCGGGGGGTTCACCCCTCCACTTT. It is translated as CASKSGGSPLHF.

The rearrangement uses TRBV6-5 and TRBJ1-6, with a tentative D call TRBD1 (5 bases). Germline CDR1 is MNHEY and CDR2 is SVGAGI. The V end was cut by 0 bases, the J end by 10 bases, with 10 bases between. The CDR3 contains 14 residues. The CDR3 region is CASSYSGQRSPLHF. The CDR3 coding sequence is TGTGCCAGCAGTTACTCGGGGCAACGGTCACCCCTCCACTTT.

This clonotype has at least ten counts. The chain recombines TRBV29-1 with TRBJ1-5; unclear D gene. V was cut by 7 bases and J by 0 bases, with 10 bases left in between. Germline V lookup: CDR1 SQVTM, CDR2 ANQGSEA. The length of the CDR3 is 13 residues. CDR3 loop: CSDKGYSNQPQHF. The DNA of the CDR3 is TGCAGCGACAAAGGGTATAGCAATCAGCCCCAGCATTTT.

This rearrangement joins TRBV5-1 to TRBJ2-3, with TRBD2 matching 13 bases. Germline V CDR1 and CDR2: SGHRS, YFSETQ. The CDR3 runs to 16 residues. After removal of 4 bases from V and 9 bases from J, the junction contained 11 bases not matched to a gene. The CDR3 nucleotides are TGCGCCAGCAGCCCGGGACTAGCGGGACCCCTTAACACGCAGTATTTT. Encoded protein: CASSPGLAGPLNTQYF.

In this sample, this clonotype turned up a few times. V gene TRBV29-1 combines with J gene TRBJ2-2, with 11 bases identical to TRBD1. Losses at the gene ends were 0 bases for V and 4 bases for J; bases not matched to a gene: 7. CDR3 size: 17 residues. Germline-derived CDR1 and CDR2 are SQVTM and ANQGSEA. The CDR3 region has the DNA TGCAGCGTTGAAGATCTTGAGGGACAGGGGGGCACCGGGGAGCTGTTTTTT. Its protein product is CSVEDLEGQGGTGELFF.

This clonotype was counted a few times. The junction does not match germline at one end; this may be a read error. This chain links TRBV20-1 with TRBJ2-1; 9 nucleotides align to TRBD2. Germline CDR1 and CDR2: DFQATT and SNEGSKA (reference sequence). This CDR3 is built from 16 residues. The CDR3 DNA is TGCTGTGCTAGATCGTCCGGGACTAGCCATTACAATGAGCAGTTCTTC. Protein: CCARSSGTSHYNEQFF.

The J gene is TRBJ2-1, the V gene TRBV7-9; 7 bases fit TRBD2. The germline V gene has CDR1 SEHNR and CDR2 FQNEAQ (reference sequence). This CDR3 region has 13 residues. V lost 5 bases, J lost 8 bases, and 6 bases stayed unmatched. The CDR3 coding sequence is TGTGCCAGCAGCAGCGGGGTTCGGGATGAGCAGTTCTTC. Translation: CASSSGVRDEQFF. Based on the CDR3 plus reference TRBV7-9 and TRBJ2-1, the full variable domain is DTGVSQNPRHKITKRGQNVTFRCDPISEHNRLYWYRQTLGQGPEFLTYFQNEAQLEKSRLLSDRFSAERPKGSFSTLEIQRTEQGDSAMYLCASSSGVRDEQFFGPGTRLTVL.

This clonotype came up a few times. The CDR3 sequence is CASSGTGSSTGELFF. The CDR3 DNA reads TGTGCCAGCAGCGGGACAGGGAGCAGCACCGGGGAGCTGTTTTTT. The rearrangement joins TRBV5-5 to TRBJ2-2, with TRBD1 matching over 9 bases. The CDR3 sequence is 15 residues long. Germline CDR1 is SGHKS and CDR2 is YYEKEE (reference sequence). Trimming took 4 bases from V and 4 from J; bases not matched to a gene: 5. The whole variable domain, remainder taken from reference TRBV5-5 and TRBJ2-2, is DAGVTQSPTHLIKTRGQQVTLRCSPISGHKSVSWYQQVLGQGPQFIFQYYEKEERGRGNFPDRFSARQFPNYSSELNVNALLLGDSALYLCASSGTGSSTGELFFGEGSRLTVL.

Many counts were recorded for this clonotype. This chain links TRBV4-1 with TRBJ2-5; 7 positions match TRBD2. V shed 1 base and J 2 bases; nucleotides not matched to a gene: 7. This CDR3 comprises 16 residues. The germline V gene encodes CDR1 MGHRA and CDR2 YSYEKL. The CDR3 spells CASSQVLGGRQETQYF. CDR3 in DNA: TGCGCCAGCAGCCAAGTCTTGGGAGGGCGACAAGAGACCCAGTACTTC.

In this sample, this clonotype turned up a few times. The gene calls are TRBV7-9 and TRBJ2-3, with 8 bases lining up with TRBD2. Losses at the gene ends were 2 bases for V and 5 bases for J; bases not matched to a gene: 6. The CDR3 has 15 amino acids. Germline V gene sequence: CDR1 SEHNR, CDR2 FQNEAQ (reference sequence). In DNA, the CDR3 is TGTGCCAGCAGCTTATCAACTAGCGGTAGAGATACGCAGTATTTT. Translated, it gives CASSLSTSGRDTQYF.

The sample holds a few counts of this clonotype. The chain joins TRBV5-5 to TRBJ1-2, with D tentatively TRBD1 (5 bases). Trimming removed 0 bases at V and 4 bases at J, with 7 bases between. CDR1 and CDR2 from the germline V gene are SGHKS and YYEKEE (reference sequence). CDR3 length: 13 residues. CDR3: CASSLEGVYGYTF. The CDR3 nucleotides read TGTGCCAGCAGCTTGGAAGGGGTCTATGGCTACACCTTC.